Listed here is a single T cell receptor (beta chain). Its antigen has not been determined. No clone much larger than this one lies a single base away; base qualities are absent. This specimen's time point label, interpreted: persistent/refractory GD, antithyroid drugs over 5 years with positive TRAb. RNA was extracted from PBMCs in TRIzol for both TCR sequencing and RNA sequencing. Graves' disease was diagnosed according to American Thyroid Association guidelines. Patients were recruited from an endocrinology department in Xi'an, China. From each patient, about 9 milliliters of peripheral blood was collected into an EDTA anticoagulant tube. Ficoll Paque Plus density gradient separation was used to isolate PBMCs, and no additional T cell sorting was done. An Agilent 2100 Bioanalyzer and agarose gel were used to check RNA quality, and a NanoDrop 2000 was used to measure RNA concentration. CDR1 SQVTM and CDR2 ANQGSEA are derived from the germline V gene. Between the V and J ends, shortened by 8 bases and 8 bases respectively, the junction contains 18 bases. The CDR3 has 12 amino acids, counting the end cysteine and phenylalanine. The kept DNA is CDR3 alone, 36 bases in frame from the first base.

This sample was taken from a study of regulatory T cells in long-lasting Graves disease (dated by TCRdb to the early 2020s). Background on the whole study: Persistent Graves' disease was defined as antithyroid drug treatment for over 5 years with persistently positive TSH receptor autoantibodies. The study took place in China and was registered as a clinical trial. TCR sequencing covered roughly 13 persistent and 20 or so newly diagnosed Graves' disease patients, 33 samples in total. On average, persistent Graves' disease patients in the clinical cohort had been on antithyroid drugs for around ten years. Patients with persistent Graves' disease were compared with patients with newly diagnosed Graves' disease using TCR sequencing and RNA sequencing of peripheral blood.

To prepare the library, multiplex PCR was applied. For sequencing, an Illumina HiSeq 4000 was employed. iRepertoire HTBI primers and Arm-PCR amplification of CDR3 regions were used to construct TCR beta libraries. Before sequencing, the PCR products went through gel purification. Regarding the original processing steps: Across samples, roughly 60 TRBV and 13 to 15 TRBJ segments were identified and used for gene usage analysis of CDR3 amino acid clonotypes. COPE and FqMerger were used to merge the filtered high-quality paired reads into contigs. Contigs were aligned with BLAST to IMGT TRBV, TRBD and TRBJ reference genes, and CDR3 was defined per IMGT. Any clonotype with a frequency above 0.1% was counted as a highly expanded clone. Shannon entropy served as the measure of repertoire diversity, while the Gini coefficient captured V-J evenness. Clonotypes shared by more than one individual were considered public. The public sequencing data were trimmed at Q25 with fastp and processed into clonotypes with MiXCR by TCRdb, which kept only in-frame beta chains. Rows with a matching CDR3 protein are joined into one entry that keeps the most common DNA and genes. V and J calls and clone size were set by TCRdb, not the authors. This sample holds 650,000 to 700,000 distinct CDR3 sequences; about 30% were observed only once. The ten most abundant clones make up 42% of the sample.

Broader findings and caveats from the paper: The authors noted that the small sample size was a limitation that may lower accuracy. Preferential use of TRBV28, TRBJ1-2 and TRBJ2-5 was observed in persistent disease, whereas TRBV20-1 and TRBJ2-1 were favored in newly diagnosed disease. Only peripheral blood was studied, because thyroid tissue, the primary lesion, was inaccessible. Sequencing and analysis were limited to the TCR beta chain. Persistent patients shared more public clonotypes among themselves (2,741) than newly diagnosed patients did (about 900). Persistent Graves' disease patients showed lower TCR Shannon entropy and fewer highly expanded clones than newly diagnosed patients, suggesting clonal expansion.

The sequence was obtained from a female donor with Graves disease. Specimen: peripheral blood mononuclear cells (PBMCs), collected when the disease was refractory, from a patient treated with antithyroid drugs. The chain couples TRBV29-1 to TRBJ1-2, with an unclear D gene assignment. The nucleotides are TGCAGCATCCGGTACAGCCCTTTGGGCTACACCTTC. This translates into CSIRYSPLGYTF.